This T cell receptor (beta chain) was captured by sequencing in a study of T cells in Graves' hyperthyroidism and ophthalmopathy. A few counts support this clonotype. The CDR3 length is 14 residues. Germline values: CDR1 SGDLS, CDR2 YYNGEE. V shed 3 bases and J shed 4 bases, with 10 bases lying between them. TCR beta CDR3 regions were amplified from RNA transcripts. The primer set for the first-round RT-PCR of the TCR CDR3 was HTBI. In TCRdb, the multiplex PCR reads were re-called with MiXCR into one record per CDR3 protein. Altogether fewer than 600,000 distinct CDR3 sequences are present, 14% being singletons, with the ten largest covering approximately 13%.

The sequencing input was blood. The sequence derives from a middle-aged woman with Graves' hyperthyroidism. This chain links TRBV9 with TRBJ1-4; D is possibly TRBD1 (6 bases). The CDR3 sequence is CASSARTDNEKLFF. The CDR3 nucleotides read TGTGCCAGCAGCGCCCGGACAGATAATGAAAAACTGTTTTTT.